This T cell receptor (beta chain) came from a study of cytotoxic CD8 clonotypes in ibrutinib-treated CLL. Overall study context: Sample averages reached hundreds of thousands of productive templates and some 86,000 productive rearrangements.

Germline values: CDR1 SGHTA, CDR2 FQGTGA. The V gene end was trimmed by 5 bases and the J gene end by 4 bases; junction bases not matched to a gene: 8. The CDR3 loop spans 17 amino acids. With regard to this clone: Its matching antigen is unknown.

General observations from the study: Progressing and sustained-remission patients had different sampling times. Elevated clonality accompanied ibrutinib response, with a return toward baseline values at progression. Exceeding age-matched healthy donors, baseline clonality also tracked the counts of circulating CD8+ T cells.

Here immunoSEQ multiplex PCR was the method, and the copy in TCRdb shows in-frame clones only, minus some. The sample has some 150,000 clones, roughly three quarters seen once; the top ten hold around 4.9%. The V and J genes are TRBV7-3 and TRBJ2-3, with 14 bases aligning to TRBD2. The source is a human donor with chronic lymphocytic leukemia. The source was PBMCs, collected after 24 months of ibrutinib treatment. The CDR3 DNA reads as TGTGCCAGCAGCGCCGGGACTAGCGGGAGTTGGGCAGATACGCAGTATTTT. It translates to CASSAGTSGSWADTQYF.